This entry features one T cell receptor (beta chain) sequence. The CDR3 extends over 14 amino acids. The V gene lost 3 bases and the J gene lost 5 bases, with 14 bases spanning the gap. CDR1 and CDR2 (germline): LNHDA, SQIVND (reference sequence). Sequencing used immunoSEQ multiplex PCR; TCRdb keeps in-frame clones, though not all of them. The sample shows about 50,000 clones, around nine tenths of them seen only once. These data are taken from a study of PD-1 blockade in classical Hodgkin lymphoma. Study information: Once every 2 weeks, patients received intravenous nivolumab at 3 mg/kg.

Relapses following autologous stem cell transplantation were seen in all patients, with brentuximab vedotin exposure varying. This receptor was taken from a human donor with classical Hodgkin lymphoma. Material: peripheral blood mononuclear cells (PBMCs), obtained before the second cycle of nivolumab. The genes are TRBV19 and TRBJ2-7; TRBD1 or TRBD2 may be the D gene (6 bases each). CDR3 DNA: TGTGCCAGTAGTATCGGGGGAACAGGGAACGAGCAGTACTTC. Protein sequence: CASSIGGTGNEQYF.